This T cell receptor beta chain appears in the sequencing data of a study of blood T cell repertoires in COVID-19. Overall study: Whether acute or convalescent, the COVID-19 samples came from the United States, Italy and Spain.

Germline trimming cut 4 bases from V and 5 bases from J; bases unmatched to any gene: 6. The CDR3 runs to 15 residues. Germline V gene data show CDR1 as MNHEY and CDR2 as SVGAGI. Each recovered donor of Cohort 3 presented with two negative PCRs, clearance, or symptom resolution. Per the original data handling: Estimation of nucleated cell counts was performed using reference gene primer amplification. Some clones are missing from TCRdb's copy, which holds only in-frame ones; the method was immunoSEQ multiplex PCR. V, J and clone size derive from that table, while D and trimming were established from the DNA sequence. The sample records hundreds of thousands of clones, around nine tenths being singletons.

Sequencing was carried out using PBMCs or T cells enriched from blood (not recorded which). The clonotype originates from a middle-aged woman who had recovered from COVID-19. The J gene is TRBJ2-3, the V gene TRBV6-5; 10 bases agree with TRBD2. The CDR3 DNA sequence: TGTGCCAGCAGTTTATCCCTAGCGGGAGTAGATACGCAGTATTTT. It is translated as CASSLSLAGVDTQYF.